Each of the 27 T cell receptor beta chains below was sequenced from the same sample in a study of T cell changes during pregnancy in multiple sclerosis (dated by TCRdb to between 2018 and 2021). Libraries were built with the immunoSEQ multiplex PCR assay. TCRdb mirrors the immuneACCESS table, restricted to in-frame sequences. Some clones are absent from its copies; in checked studies, under half trace to an unresolved V gene, and the reason for the others is unknown. The sample data list 45,000 to 65,000 clones, and 90% to 95% of these were observed just once. The ten largest clones take up around 3.5% of the sample. The source material was CD8+ T cells from peripheral blood mononuclear cells, sampled in the third trimester of pregnancy. The receptor source for this set is a female donor with multiple sclerosis, enrolled in a pregnancy study.

The CDR3 DNA reads as TGTGCCAGCACTCCACAGGGCGCAGGGAATCAGCCCCAGCATTTT. Translated: CASTPQGAGNQPQHF. This chain joins TRBV28 and TRBJ1-5; tentatively, D is TRBD1 (6 bases). The CDR3 length is 15 residues. Trimming left V 7 bases short and J 4 bases short, with 17 bases between. The germline CDR1 and CDR2 sequences are MDHEN and SYDVKM.

The chain joins TRBV27 to TRBJ1-1; 7 bases are shared with TRBD1. Germline CDR1 and CDR2: MNHEY and SMNVEV (reference sequence). The ends lost 2 bases at V and 0 bases at J; junction bases unmatched: 3. This CDR3 has 15 amino acids. CDR3 nucleotides: TGTGCCAGCAGTTTAGGGACAGCGATGAACACTGAAGCTTTCTTT. This gives the protein CASSLGTAMNTEAFF.

This clone has just a few counts. J is TRBJ2-1 and V is TRBV28; a weak D match, TRBD1 (5 bases). This CDR3 is 12 amino acids long. V was cut by 5 bases and J by 3 bases, with 5 bases left in between. CDR1 MDHEN and CDR2 SYDVKM come from the germline V gene. The CDR3 loop reads CASSRGYNEQFF. The CDR3, as DNA: TGTGCCAGCAGTAGGGGCTACAATGAGCAGTTCTTC.

The chain links TRBV15 to TRBJ2-7; 8 nucleotides align to TRBD1. The junction had 3 bases not matched to a gene; V was cut back by 4 bases and J by 1 base. Germline V gene data show CDR1 as LNHNV and CDR2 as YYDKDF (reference sequence). The CDR3 contains 14 residues. The CDR3 nucleotides read TGTGCCACCAGCACCGGGACAGGATCCTACGAGCAGTACTTC. This codes for CATSTGTGSYEQYF. Looking up the rest from reference TRBV15 and TRBJ2-7 gives the full variable domain: DAMVIQNPRYQVTQFGKPVTLSCSQTLNHNVMYWYQQKSSQAPKLLFHYYDKDFNNEADTPDNFQSRRPNTSFCFLDIRSPGLGDTAMYLCATSTGTGSYEQYFGPGTRLTVT.

The gene calls are TRBV7-9 and TRBJ2-1; D possibly corresponds to TRBD1 (5 bases). The CDR3 length is 16 residues. CDR1 and CDR2 (germline): SEHNR, FQNEAQ (reference sequence). Trimming removed 3 bases from V and 3 bases from J, with 15 bases in between. The CDR3 reads CASSFPRQTYYNEQFF. DNA of the CDR3: TGTGCCAGCAGCTTCCCTCGACAGACCTACTACAATGAGCAGTTCTTC.

The chain links TRBV6-6 to TRBJ2-1; D is possibly TRBD2 (6 bases). This CDR3 region has 15 residues. Germline V gene sequence: CDR1 MNHNY, CDR2 SVGAGI (reference sequence). Between the trimmed V and J ends, which lost 5 bases and 6 bases, there was a span of 17 bases. The CDR3 sequence is CASSPTHGSGNEQFF. The CDR3 coding sequence is TGTGCCAGCAGTCCAACCCACGGTAGCGGCAATGAGCAGTTCTTC.

The chain carries TRBV7-9 and TRBJ1-2; D perhaps matches TRBD1 (6 bases). This CDR3 is built from 16 residues. Trimming took 5 bases from V and 0 from J, leaving 16 bases between them. Looked up from germline, CDR1 is SEHNR and CDR2 is FQNEAQ (reference sequence). CDR3 sequence: CASSREQGTANYGYTF. The CDR3 DNA reads TGTGCCAGCAGCCGCGAACAGGGAACAGCTAACTATGGCTACACCTTC.

The sample holds a few counts of this clone. The chain uses TRBV10-3 and TRBJ2-2, with D unclear. Trimming removed 6 bases from V and 8 bases from J, with 10 bases in between. CDR1 and CDR2 (germline): ENHRY, SYGVKD. The CDR3 sequence is 12 residues long. CDR3 in amino acids: CAIRTPRGELFF. CDR3 nucleotide sequence: TGTGCCATCAGGACTCCCCGAGGGGAGCTGTTTTTT.

The rearrangement uses TRBV4-2 and TRBJ2-3; D is uncertain. Germline V lookup: CDR1 LGHNA, CDR2 YNFKEQ. The CDR3 totals 16 residues. V lost 4 bases and J 0 bases, leaving 14 bases between the germline ends. DNA for the CDR3: TGTGCCAGCAGCCCCCTGAACAGCTACAGCACAGATACGCAGTATTTT. This codes for CASSPLNSYSTDTQYF.

The chain carries TRBV2 and TRBJ2-7; D is undetermined. Looked up from germline, CDR1 is SNHLY and CDR2 is FYNNEI. Trimming removed 2 bases from V and 3 bases from J, with 14 bases in between. The CDR3 runs 15 residues. The CDR3: CASSEYIGWSYEQYF. The CDR3 bases are TGTGCCAGCAGTGAATATATCGGTTGGAGCTACGAGCAGTACTTC.

This chain uses TRBV10-3 with TRBJ2-7; D is perhaps TRBD1 (5 bases). Germline assignment: CDR1 ENHRY and CDR2 SYGVKD. The CDR3 consists of 15 residues. V gave up 10 bases and J gave up 0 bases, with 19 bases separating them. DNA for the CDR3: TGTGCCACCCTGACTGATGCAGGGTTCTCCTACGAGCAGTACTTC. Its translation is CATLTDAGFSYEQYF.

The V and J genes are TRBV6-6 and TRBJ2-1, with 11 nucleotides matching TRBD2. V was pared by 2 bases and J by 5 bases, with 5 bases of the junction left unmatched. Germline-derived CDR1 and CDR2 are MNHNY and SVGAGI (reference sequence). This CDR3 region has 16 residues. The CDR3 protein is CASSYRTSGLNNEQFF. In DNA form, the CDR3 reads TGTGCCAGCAGTTACCGGACTAGCGGGCTAAACAATGAGCAGTTCTTC.

This clone was counted a single time. The chain uses TRBV6-6 and TRBJ1-6, with D maybe TRBD1 (5 bases). Germline values: CDR1 MNHNY, CDR2 SVGAGI (reference sequence). V gave up 5 bases and J gave up 15 bases, with 8 bases separating them. This CDR3 is built from 10 residues. CDR3 protein: CASSTGVLHF. CDR3 in DNA: TGTGCCAGCAGTACAGGTGTCCTCCACTTT.

The CDR3 reads CASSAPGLARVYEQYF. In DNA form, the CDR3 reads TGTGCCAGCAGCGCCCCGGGACTAGCTAGGGTCTACGAGCAGTACTTC. This rearrangement joins TRBV9 to TRBJ2-7, with TRBD2 matching over 9 bases. Per the germline V gene, CDR1 is SGDLS and CDR2 is YYNGEE. The CDR3 loop spans 16 amino acids. The V and J ends lost 3 bases and 3 bases, in that order; junction bases with no gene match: 10.

The chain employs TRBV5-1 and TRBJ2-1; 7 nucleotides line up with TRBD1. Germline-derived CDR1 and CDR2 are SGHRS and YFSETQ. V shed 6 bases, J shed 4 bases, and the junction held 10 bases outside the gene matches. The CDR3 spans 15 residues. Here the CDR3 DNA reads TGCGCCAGCAAAGAAGGGACAGCCGGATACAATGAGCAGTTCTTC. Translation: CASKEGTAGYNEQFF.

J is TRBJ1-3 and V is TRBV4-2, with 9 bases that match TRBD1. Germline CDR1 LGHNA, CDR2 YNFKEQ. With 3 bases clipped from V and 4 bases from J, the junction kept 7 bases outside the gene matches. This CDR3 has 16 amino acids. CDR3 bases: TGTGCCAGCAGCCAGGGTTACAGGGGGCTAGGAAACACCATATATTTT. Its translation: CASSQGYRGLGNTIYF.

The rearrangement uses TRBV4-2 and TRBJ2-1; 10 bases agree with TRBD1. This CDR3 has 16 residues. After removal of 0 bases from V and 7 bases from J, the junction contained 6 bases not matched to a gene. The germline V gene encodes CDR1 LGHNA and CDR2 YNFKEQ. The CDR3 DNA reads as TGTGCCAGCAGCCAAGATCCGACAGGGGGCCCAAATGAGCAGTTCTTC. Amino acids: CASSQDPTGGPNEQFF.

This chain joins TRBV6-6 and TRBJ2-3; 9 bases match TRBD2. Germline V gives CDR1 MNHNY, CDR2 SVGAGI (reference sequence). The CDR3 spans 16 residues. The ends lost 6 bases at V and 1 base at J; junction bases unmatched: 8. CDR3 sequence reads: CASSRKRTSGTDTQYF. The CDR3 DNA reads as TGTGCCAGCAGCCGCAAGAGGACTAGCGGCACAGATACGCAGTATTTT.

CDR3 region: CASTGRGSQREGGYEQYF. The CDR3 nucleotides are TGCGCCAGCACCGGACGCGGGAGTCAAAGGGAGGGAGGCTACGAGCAGTACTTC. This sequence joins TRBV5-1 and TRBJ2-7, with 7 bases lining up with TRBD2. The CDR3 loop spans 18 amino acids. J lost 3 bases, V lost 6 bases, and 21 bases had no gene match. In germline, CDR1 is SGHRS, CDR2 YFSETQ.

This chain uses TRBV6-1 with TRBJ2-7; D gene uncertain. Germline assignment: CDR1 MNHNS and CDR2 SASEGT. This CDR3 spans 13 amino acids. V lost 4 bases to trimming and J lost 5 bases, with 12 bases between them. CDR3 in amino acids: CASSVGSADEQYF. Written as DNA, the CDR3 is TGTGCCAGCAGTGTCGGTAGTGCGGACGAGCAGTACTTC.

The chain links TRBV4-2 to TRBJ2-3, with a possible D match to TRBD2 (6 bases). The CDR3 runs 14 residues. Between the trimmed V and J ends, which lost 3 bases and 0 bases, there was a span of 7 bases. Germline values: CDR1 LGHNA, CDR2 YNFKEQ. The CDR3 bases are TGTGCCAGCAGCCAGAGCGGGAGCACAGATACGCAGTATTTT. It yields the protein CASSQSGSTDTQYF.

The rearrangement uses TRBV7-9 and TRBJ2-1, with a tentative D call TRBD2 (6 bases). V shed 3 bases and J shed 3 bases, with 18 bases lying between them. The CDR3 loop spans 17 amino acids. Germline CDR1 SEHNR, CDR2 FQNEAQ (reference sequence). CDR3 in amino acids: CASSFPRGREFYNEQFF. The DNA for the CDR3 is TGTGCCAGCAGCTTCCCCCGGGGTCGGGAGTTCTACAATGAGCAGTTCTTC.

The chain couples TRBV7-6 to TRBJ2-7; D not certain. V lost 2 bases, J lost 1 base, and 21 bases lay in between. Germline CDR1 and CDR2: SGHVS and FNYEAQ. This CDR3 region has 18 residues. CDR3 sequence (DNA): TGTGCCAGCAGCTTATACGCCCTACCGTCCGCCTTGTCCTACGAGCAGTACTTC. Encoded protein: CASSLYALPSALSYEQYF.

The rearrangement uses TRBV7-9 and TRBJ2-7; D call uncertain. CDR1 is SEHNR, CDR2 FQNEAQ, per germline (reference sequence). Trimming pared 5 bases from V and 0 bases from J, leaving 2 bases between. This CDR3 comprises 11 residues. CDR3 protein: CASSLSYEQYF. DNA for the CDR3: TGTGCCAGCAGCCTCTCCTACGAGCAGTACTTC.

The rearrangement links TRBV5-1 to TRBJ2-7; TRBD2 aligns across 8 bases. This CDR3 is 14 amino acids long. The J segment lost 6 bases and the V segment lost 0 bases, leaving 5 bases of the junction unmatched. Germline V CDR1 and CDR2: SGHRS, YFSETQ. CDR3 residues: CASSLGAGVLEQYF. CDR3 sequence (DNA): TGCGCCAGCAGCTTGGGAGCGGGAGTCCTCGAGCAGTACTTC.

The chain has TRBV30 and TRBJ2-5; 11 bases match TRBD1. Germline assignment: CDR1 GTSNPN and CDR2 SVGIG (reference sequence). CDR3 length equals 12 residues. The V segment lost 8 bases and the J segment 1 base; nucleotides outside the gene matches: 0. CDR3 residues: CAGQGAQETQYF. CDR3 in DNA: TGTGCCGGACAGGGGGCCCAAGAGACCCAGTACTTC.

The chain combines TRBV30 with TRBJ2-7; D is possibly TRBD1 (5 bases). Germline-derived CDR1 and CDR2 are GTSNPN and SVGIG (reference sequence). V lost 0 bases and J 6 bases, leaving 12 bases between the germline ends. The CDR3 runs to 13 residues. CDR3 protein: CAWSVSRASEQYF. DNA of the CDR3: TGTGCCTGGAGTGTTAGCAGGGCCTCCGAGCAGTACTTC. Complete variable domain (other parts from reference TRBV30 and TRBJ2-7): SQTIHQWPATLVQPVGSPLSLECTVEGTSNPNLYWYRQAAGRGLQLLFYSVGIGQISSEVPQNLSASRPQDRQFILSSKKLLLSDSGFYLCAWSVSRASEQYFGPGTRLTVT.